The 6 T cell receptor beta chains in this list originate from one sample, sequenced in a study of blood T cells in healthy people across ages. The use of a sample-barcoded 5' primer and a J-beta primer mix characterized a second PCR of roughly 6 to 11 cycles. Using its own MiXCR run on the 5' RACE reads, TCRdb lists one record per CDR3 protein. The sample shows 920,000 or so distinct CDR3 sequences, over 35% of them seen only once. Sequences were obtained from blood. These receptor sequences come from a woman aged 55-69 years in good health.

This clonotype appeared a few times. The chain recombines TRBV10-3 with TRBJ2-3; D might be TRBD2 (6 bases). Germline CDR1 reads ENHRY; CDR2 reads SYGVKD. The CDR3 covers 12 residues. With 6 bases removed from V and 3 bases from J, the gap between germline ends came to 7 bases. This CDR3 is CAIRSGTDTQYF. The CDR3 nucleotides read TGTGCCATCAGGAGCGGGACAGATACGCAGTATTTT.

A few counts support this clonotype. The rearrangement joins TRBV18 to TRBJ2-7; the match to TRBD2 covers 14 bases. Per the germline V gene, CDR1 is KGHSH and CDR2 is LQKENI. V trimming: 3 bases; J trimming: 5 bases; junction bases outside the gene matches: 6. The CDR3 spans 16 residues. CDR3 coding DNA: TGTGCCAGCTCACCCGGGAGGGGACTAGCGGGAGACGAGCAGTACTTC. This translates into CASSPGRGLAGDEQYF.

Notes on this clonotype: Mismatch with germline at one junction end may stem from a read error. The genes are TRBV7-9 and TRBJ2-1, with TRBD1 matching 7 bases. This CDR3 region has 15 residues. In germline, CDR1 is SEHNR, CDR2 FQNEAQ (reference sequence). Here the CDR3 DNA reads TGTGCCGGCAGCCGCCTCGGGACAGCTGACAATGAGCAGTTCTTC. It translates to CAGSRLGTADNEQFF.

The chain links TRBV18 to TRBJ2-1; perhaps D is TRBD1 or TRBD2 (5 bases each). This CDR3 region has 13 residues. Germline V lookup: CDR1 KGHSH, CDR2 LQKENI. The germline V and J ends were trimmed by 3 bases and 11 bases, with 14 bases remaining between them. DNA of the CDR3: TGTGCCAGCTCACCGACCGGGGCCGCCAAGCAGTTCTTC. Its translation: CASSPTGAAKQFF.

The gene calls are TRBV29-1 and TRBJ1-2; TRBD1 matches at 9 bases. This CDR3 region has 13 residues. Germline CDR1 SQVTM, CDR2 ANQGSEA. Trimming removed 4 bases from V and 6 bases from J; junction bases left unmatched: 6. CDR3 sequence: CSVGTDRGNGYTF. The DNA for the CDR3 is TGCAGCGTTGGCACGGACAGGGGCAATGGCTACACCTTC.

This chain links TRBV20-1 with TRBJ2-1; the match to TRBD2 covers 7 bases. J lost 1 base, V lost 6 bases, and 6 bases had no gene match. The CDR3 has 14 amino acids. CDR1 and CDR2 from the germline V gene are DFQATT and SNEGSKA (reference sequence). The CDR3 DNA reads as TGCAGTGCCTCACCGGGAGGTTCCTACAATGAGCAGTTCTTC. This sequence encodes CSASPGGSYNEQFF.